This T cell receptor (beta chain) originates from a study of cytomegalovirus exposure and HLA in healthy donors. General study results and limits: The authors later linked a missense DCLRE1C variant to TCR beta V- and J-gene trimming. Available immune exposure information covered CMV serostatus only.

This clone was recorded only once. Its target is unknown. Samples came from healthy bone marrow donors. Researchers ran the PCR with 60 Vbeta and 13 Jbeta primers. Sequencing was performed with immunoSEQ multiplex PCR; in TCRdb, only in-frame clones are kept and a portion is missing. The sample shows over 80,000 clones, 81% of them seen only once. Sequences were obtained from PBMCs. The sequence was collected from a man aged 35 to 55 in good health and CMV-seropositive.

The CDR3 loop reads CASRPDRTREQYF. The CDR3 region has the DNA TGTGCCAGCAGACCAGACAGAACCCGCGAGCAGTACTTC. V and J are TRBV7-9 and TRBJ2-7, with D possibly TRBD1 on 5 matching bases. Trimming cost V 6 bases and J 6 bases, with 15 bases left between them. From germline, CDR1 is SEHNR and CDR2 FQNEAQ (reference sequence). The CDR3 has 13 amino acids. Variable domain in full (rest from reference TRBV7-9 and TRBJ2-7): DTGVSQNPRHKITKRGQNVTFRCDPISEHNRLYWYRQTLGQGPEFLTYFQNEAQLEKSRLLSDRFSAERPKGSFSTLEIQRTEQGDSAMYLCASRPDRTREQYFGPGTRLTVT.